This T cell receptor beta chain derives from a study of beta chain features in type 1 diabetes. Findings and limits, study-wide: Across all four CD4+ subsets, people with type 1 diabetes showed modestly shorter TCRB CDR3s. Insertion counts at VDJ junctions were lower in type 1 diabetes patients, who also showed more deletions there.

This CDR3 comprises 15 residues. V was cut by 6 bases and J by 4 bases, with 19 bases left in between. Germline V gene data show CDR1 as SQVTM and CDR2 as ANQGSEA. As concerns this clone: Its antigen remains unidentified.

CD4+ naive, central memory, regulatory and stem cell-like memory cells were sorted via CD45RO/CCR7/CD25/CD127/CD95/CD27. The isolated RNA, all of it, was reverse transcribed, so expressed TCRB transcripts were what got sequenced. The data were produced by immunoSEQ multiplex PCR, yet TCRdb's version contains in-frame clones alone and is incomplete. The sample shows 95,000 to 150,000 clones, 15% to 20% of them seen only once. This chain connects TRBV29-1 to TRBJ2-1, with D tentatively TRBD2 (5 bases). The specimen was central memory CD4+ T cells from blood. The receptor was isolated from a man younger than 35 with type 1 diabetes. The CDR3 loop reads CSVHSEGFTYNEQFF. The CDR3 bases are TGCAGCGTCCACAGCGAGGGCTTTACTTACAATGAGCAGTTCTTC.